A single T cell receptor (beta chain) is shown here with its context. No antigen is known for it. The V end was cut by 5 bases, the J end by 0 bases, with 13 bases between. Germline-derived CDR1 and CDR2 are SEHNR and FQNEAQ (reference sequence). The CDR3 covers 15 residues. This sample was taken from a study of T cells in Graves' hyperthyroidism and ophthalmopathy. Across the whole study: Prior to any treatment, at the point of initial diagnosis, peripheral blood was collected.

General observations from the study: Within blood appeared most thyroid clonotypes that had expanded above 0.001.

RNA transcripts yielded amplified TCR beta CDR3 regions. Initially, a first-round RT-PCR of the TCR CDR3 employed the HTBI primer set. TCRdb fed the multiplex PCR reads into MiXCR, producing one record per CDR3 protein. The sample has about 400,000 distinct CDR3 sequences, 15% to 19% seen once; the top ten hold 25% to 30%. Newly diagnosed patients aged 18 to 65 had hyperthyroidism of under 2 months' duration. PBMCs stemmed from 10 ml fresh peripheral blood. Sequencing input: blood. The V gene is TRBV7-9, the J gene TRBJ1-2; D is possibly TRBD1 (6 bases). This clonotype was obtained from a woman aged 18-29 years with Graves' hyperthyroidism that later progressed to Graves' ophthalmopathy. CDR3 nucleotides: TGTGCCAGCAGCCCGCTGGGGGGCACTAACTATGGCTACACCTTC. Protein: CASSPLGGTNYGYTF.